This T cell receptor beta chain was recovered during a study of blood T cell repertoires in COVID-19. Overall study context: Whether acute or convalescent, the COVID-19 samples came from the United States, Italy and Spain.

Those who participated ranged in age from about 18 to 95 years and resided in approximately 26 US areas. Cohort placement rested on clinical history that participants reported themselves. Either two negative PCRs, clearance, or symptom resolution qualified Cohort 3 donors as recovered. Generated by immunoSEQ multiplex PCR, the TCRdb table keeps only in-frame clones and is missing some. In the table there are 150,000 or so clones, roughly 87% of which are singletons. The trim removed 1 base at V and 5 bases at J, leaving 7 bases unmatched. Germline assignment: CDR1 LNHDA and CDR2 SQIVND (reference sequence). The CDR3 has 15 amino acids.

Material for sequencing was PBMCs or T cells enriched from blood (not recorded which). The TCR was taken from a woman between 45 and 60 years old who had recovered from COVID-19. The chain carries TRBV19 and TRBJ2-5; 7 bases fit TRBD1. The CDR3 is CASSIGQKGAETQYF. The CDR3 DNA follows: TGTGCCAGTAGTATAGGCCAGAAGGGGGCGGAGACCCAGTACTTC.